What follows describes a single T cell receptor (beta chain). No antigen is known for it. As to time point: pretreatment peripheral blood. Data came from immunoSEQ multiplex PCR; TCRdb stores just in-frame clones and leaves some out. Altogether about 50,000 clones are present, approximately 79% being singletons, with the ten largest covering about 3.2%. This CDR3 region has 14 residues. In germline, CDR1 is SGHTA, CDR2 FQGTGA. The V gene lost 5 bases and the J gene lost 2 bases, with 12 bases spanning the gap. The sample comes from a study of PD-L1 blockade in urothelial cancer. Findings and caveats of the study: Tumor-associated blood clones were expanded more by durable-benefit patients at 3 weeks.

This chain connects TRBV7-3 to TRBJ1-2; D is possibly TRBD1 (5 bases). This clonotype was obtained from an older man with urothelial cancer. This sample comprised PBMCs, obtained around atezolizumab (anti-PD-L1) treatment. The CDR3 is CASSQSGQNYGYTF. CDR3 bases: TGTGCCAGCAGCCAATCCGGACAAAACTATGGCTACACCTTC.